This T cell receptor (beta chain) stems from a study of shared clonotypes between healthy human individuals. Study at large: The composition of the donors was two women and three men aged 18 to 49. Whole-study results and caveats: Four donors had about 5.1% of their naive CD4 clonotypes in common.

Using immunoSEQ multiplex PCR, the repertoire was profiled, and TCRdb retains in-frame clones only, with some absent. The table records over 2 million clones, 85% to 95% of them present only once. To note about this clone: Its antigen is still unknown.

Germline values: CDR1 SGHTS, CDR2 YDEGEE. The CDR3 contains 13 residues. J gave up 3 bases and V 4 bases, and 1 base lay outside the gene matches. The source is a man aged 18 to 29 in good health. V is TRBV5-8 and J is TRBJ1-5, with 7 bases identical to TRBD1. The sequencing input was naive CD4+ T cells sorted from blood. Subset given: CD45RA+ positively selected. This CDR3 reads CASSQGVNQPQHF. As DNA, the CDR3 is TGTGCCAGCAGCCAGGGGGTCAATCAGCCCCAGCATTTT.